Below are 5 T cell receptor beta chains sequenced from a single sample in a study of regulatory T cells in long-lasting Graves disease. Both iRepertoire HTBI primers and Arm-PCR of CDR3 regions were used to build the TCR beta libraries. TCRdb ran MiXCR on the multiplex PCR reads and lists one entry per CDR3 protein. The sample lists about 210,000 distinct CDR3 sequences, roughly 20% occurring once. Time point in this sample: newly diagnosed GD, antithyroid drugs for less than 3 months. RNA isolated from PBMCs was used to make the TCR library. This sample was also put to use in a study of T cells in Graves' hyperthyroidism and ophthalmopathy.

Material: peripheral blood mononuclear cells (PBMCs), obtained at new diagnosis, from a patient treated with antithyroid drugs. The receptors originated from a woman aged 30 to 39 with Graves disease.

This clonotype has a handful of counts. This chain connects TRBV11-2 to TRBJ2-7; 11 bases line up with TRBD2. The CDR3 consists of 15 residues. The germline V gene encodes CDR1 SGHAT and CDR2 FQNNGV. With V trimmed by 5 bases and J by 2 bases, 5 bases remained unmatched. CDR3 sequence reads: CASSAGLAVAYEQYF. CDR3 in DNA: TGTGCCAGCAGCGCGGGACTAGCGGTGGCCTACGAGCAGTACTTC.

This clonotype was recorded many times. V is TRBV18 and J is TRBJ2-5; TRBD1 matches 7 bases. From germline, CDR1 is KGHSH and CDR2 LQKENI. The CDR3 is 15 amino acids. Unmatched junction bases numbered 6, after V lost 0 bases and J lost 5 bases. CDR3: CASSPPDRSRETQYF. The CDR3 DNA reads as TGTGCCAGCTCACCACCGGACAGGTCACGGGAGACCCAGTACTTC.

This clonotype was seen many times. This chain uses TRBV6-1 with TRBJ1-2; 7 nucleotides agree with TRBD1. The germline CDR1 and CDR2 sequences are MNHNS and SASEGT. V was clipped by 5 bases and J by 0 bases; unmatched bases: 3. The CDR3 consists of 14 residues. CDR3 amino acids: CASSPGGSNYGYTF. The CDR3, as DNA: TGTGCCAGCAGTCCAGGGGGATCTAACTATGGCTACACCTTC.

This clonotype was detected many times. J is TRBJ2-7 and V is TRBV7-2; tentative D call: TRBD2 (6 bases). Germline CDR1 SGHTA, CDR2 FQGNSA. With 2 bases removed from V and 3 bases from J, the gap between germline ends came to 11 bases. The CDR3 runs 14 residues. CDR3 in amino acids: CASSLTGGSYEQYF. The CDR3 DNA reads as TGTGCCAGCAGCTTAACAGGAGGGAGCTACGAGCAGTACTTC.

This clonotype was seen more than once but under ten times. The V call is TRBV3-1, the J call TRBJ2-5; D assignment may be TRBD1 or TRBD2 (5 bases each). Germline assignment: CDR1 LGHDT and CDR2 YNNKEL (reference sequence). The length of the CDR3 is 14 residues. V was pared by 1 base and J by 5 bases, with 11 bases between. CDR3: CASSQVFREETQYF. The CDR3 nucleotides are TGTGCCAGCAGCCAAGTATTCAGGGAGGAGACCCAGTACTTC.